This T cell receptor (beta chain) was sequenced in a study of T cell responses to AZD1222 COVID-19 vaccine. TCRdb's table, derived via immunoSEQ multiplex PCR, lists solely in-frame clones and lacks some. Among over 80,000 clones listed, approximately 90% were seen once. Overall study findings and caveats: In a largely white British group with more females than males, clonal diversity was possibly underestimated. Researchers report vaccine-associated CD4 TCRs spanning spike, with dominance at 160-218 and 743-854.

V lost 3 bases and J 5 bases, leaving 13 bases between the germline ends. CDR3 length: 15 amino acids. The V gene's germline CDR1 is KGHDR and CDR2 SFDVKD. With respect to this clone: What it binds is unknown.

This sequence joins TRBV24-1 and TRBJ1-5, with D tentatively TRBD1 (5 bases). This TCR came from an adult who received the AZD1222 COVID-19 vaccine. Sequences were derived from peripheral blood, sampled 28 days after the second AZD1222 dose. The CDR3 loop is CATSDNHGGDQPQHF. As DNA, the CDR3 is TGTGCCACCAGTGATAATCACGGGGGAGATCAGCCCCAGCATTTT.